The T cell receptor (beta chain) described here comes from a study of blood T cell repertoires in COVID-19. Sequencing used immunoSEQ multiplex PCR; TCRdb keeps in-frame clones, though not all of them. Altogether under 400,000 clones are present, 75% to 90% being singletons, with the ten largest covering under 3.5%. Germline lookup yields CDR1 SQVTM and CDR2 ANQGSEA. V was cut by 4 bases and J by 0 bases, with 10 bases left in between. The CDR3 loop spans 14 amino acids. This clone was counted once. Sequencing was performed on peripheral blood. V is TRBV29-1 and J is TRBJ2-1, with D possibly being TRBD2 (5 bases). This receptor was obtained from a woman aged 25 to 45 with COVID-19, enrolled during active disease. The CDR3 DNA is TGCAGCGTTGGTCGGGAAATCTCCTACAATGAGCAGTTCTTC. Amino acid sequence: CSVGREISYNEQFF.